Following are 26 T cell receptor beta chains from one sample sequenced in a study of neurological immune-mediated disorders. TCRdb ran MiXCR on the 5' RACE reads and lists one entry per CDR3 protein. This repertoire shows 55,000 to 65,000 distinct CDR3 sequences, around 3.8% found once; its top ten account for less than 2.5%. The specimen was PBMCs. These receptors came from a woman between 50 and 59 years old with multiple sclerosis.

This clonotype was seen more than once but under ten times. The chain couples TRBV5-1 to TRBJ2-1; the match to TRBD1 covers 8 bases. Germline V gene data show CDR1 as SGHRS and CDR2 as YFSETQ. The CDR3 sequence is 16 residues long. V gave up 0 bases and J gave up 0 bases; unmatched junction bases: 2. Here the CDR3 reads CASSLGGTGSYNEQFF. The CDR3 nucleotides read TGCGCCAGCAGCTTGGGGGGGACAGGCTCCTACAATGAGCAGTTCTTC.

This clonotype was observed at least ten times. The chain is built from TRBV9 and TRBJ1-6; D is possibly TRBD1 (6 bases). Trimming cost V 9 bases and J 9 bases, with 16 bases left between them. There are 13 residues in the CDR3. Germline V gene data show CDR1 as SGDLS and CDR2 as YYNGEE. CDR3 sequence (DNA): TGTGCCACCGAGACCAGGGGTCGTTCACCCCTCCACTTT. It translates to CATETRGRSPLHF.

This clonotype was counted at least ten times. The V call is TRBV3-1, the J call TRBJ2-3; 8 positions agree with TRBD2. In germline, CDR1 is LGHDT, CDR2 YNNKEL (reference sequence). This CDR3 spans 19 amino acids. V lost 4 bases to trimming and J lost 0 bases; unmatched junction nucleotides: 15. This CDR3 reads CASSLMGGPAGVSTDTQYF. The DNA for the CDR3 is TGTGCCAGCAGCCTGATGGGGGGGCCAGCGGGAGTCAGCACAGATACGCAGTATTTT.

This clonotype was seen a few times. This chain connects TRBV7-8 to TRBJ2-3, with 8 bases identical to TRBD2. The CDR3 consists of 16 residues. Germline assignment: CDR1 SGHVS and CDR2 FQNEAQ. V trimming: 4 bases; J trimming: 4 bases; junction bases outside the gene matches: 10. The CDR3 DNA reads TGTGCCAGCAGCTCAAGCGGGAGACTAGTCGCAGATACGCAGTATTTT. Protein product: CASSSSGRLVADTQYF.

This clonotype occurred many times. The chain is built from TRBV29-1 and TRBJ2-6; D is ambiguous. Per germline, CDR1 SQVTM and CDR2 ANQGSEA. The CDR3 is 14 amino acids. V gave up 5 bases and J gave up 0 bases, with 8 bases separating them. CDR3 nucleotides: TGCAGCGTTCTGAGTAACTCTGGGGCCAACGTCCTGACTTTC. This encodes CSVLSNSGANVLTF.

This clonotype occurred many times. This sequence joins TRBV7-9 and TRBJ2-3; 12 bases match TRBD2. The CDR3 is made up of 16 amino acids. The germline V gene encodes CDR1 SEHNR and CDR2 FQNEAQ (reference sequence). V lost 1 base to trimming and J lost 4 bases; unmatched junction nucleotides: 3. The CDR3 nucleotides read TGTGCCAGCAGCTTAGGACTAGCGGGAGTCCCAGATACGCAGTATTTT. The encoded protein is CASSLGLAGVPDTQYF.

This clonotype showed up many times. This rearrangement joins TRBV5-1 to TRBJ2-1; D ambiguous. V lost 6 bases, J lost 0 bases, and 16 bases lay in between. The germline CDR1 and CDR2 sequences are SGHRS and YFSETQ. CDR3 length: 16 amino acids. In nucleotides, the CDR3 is TGCGCCAGCACCGCCGACGGGCCGCCCTCCTACAATGAGCAGTTCTTC. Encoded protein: CASTADGPPSYNEQFF.

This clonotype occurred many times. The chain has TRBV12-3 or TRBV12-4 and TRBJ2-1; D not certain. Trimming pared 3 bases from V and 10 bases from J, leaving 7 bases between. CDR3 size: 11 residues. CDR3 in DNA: TGTGCCAGCAGTTTCGTCAGGGAGCAGTTCTTC. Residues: CASSFVREQFF.

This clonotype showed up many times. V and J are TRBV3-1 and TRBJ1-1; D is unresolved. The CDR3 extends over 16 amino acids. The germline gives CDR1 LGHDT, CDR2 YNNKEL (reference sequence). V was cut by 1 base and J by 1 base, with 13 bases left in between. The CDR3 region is CASSQADRPGNTEAFF. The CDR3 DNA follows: TGTGCCAGCAGCCAAGCCGACCGACCCGGGAACACTGAAGCTTTCTTT.

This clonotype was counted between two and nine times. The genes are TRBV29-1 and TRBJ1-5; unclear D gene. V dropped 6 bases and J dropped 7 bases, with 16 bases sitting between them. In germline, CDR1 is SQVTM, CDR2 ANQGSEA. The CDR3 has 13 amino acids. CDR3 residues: CSVGGQDGQPQHF. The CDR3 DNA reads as TGCAGCGTCGGCGGCCAGGACGGGCAGCCCCAGCATTTT.

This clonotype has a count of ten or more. CDR3 sequence: CASSLARPAEQFF. In DNA, the CDR3 is TGTGCCAGCAGCTTGGCGCGCCCAGCTGAGCAGTTCTTC. The genes are TRBV7-2 and TRBJ2-1; D call uncertain. Trimming left V 3 bases short and J 9 bases short, with 12 bases between. This CDR3 comprises 13 residues. Germline V gives CDR1 SGHTA, CDR2 FQGNSA.

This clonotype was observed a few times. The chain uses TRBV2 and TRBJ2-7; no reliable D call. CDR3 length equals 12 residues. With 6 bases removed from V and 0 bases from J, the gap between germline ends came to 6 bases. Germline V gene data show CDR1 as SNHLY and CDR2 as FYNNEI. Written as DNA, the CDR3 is TGTGCCAGCAGGGCCCACTCCTACGAGCAGTACTTC. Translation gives CASRAHSYEQYF.

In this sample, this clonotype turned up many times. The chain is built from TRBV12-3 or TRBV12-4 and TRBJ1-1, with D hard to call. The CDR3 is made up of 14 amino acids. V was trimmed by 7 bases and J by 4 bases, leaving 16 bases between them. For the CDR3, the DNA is TGTGCCAGCACCCCCGTGGGTCGTGGCACTGAAGCTTTCTTT. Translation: CASTPVGRGTEAFF.

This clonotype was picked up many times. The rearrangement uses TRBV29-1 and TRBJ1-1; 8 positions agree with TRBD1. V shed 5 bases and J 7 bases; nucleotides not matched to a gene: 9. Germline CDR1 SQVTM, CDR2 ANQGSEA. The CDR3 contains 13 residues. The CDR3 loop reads CSVRAGGDGEAFF. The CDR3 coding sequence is TGCAGCGTTCGGGCAGGGGGCGATGGTGAAGCTTTCTTT. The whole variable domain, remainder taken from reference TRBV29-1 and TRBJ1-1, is SAVISQKPSRDICQRGTSLTIQCQVDSQVTMMFWYRQQPGQSLTLIATANQGSEATYESGFVIDKFPISRPNLTFSTLTVSNMSPEDSSIYLCSVRAGGDGEAFFGQGTRLTVV.

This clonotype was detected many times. This CDR3 is CATSGDRAYNEQFF. The CDR3 coding sequence is TGTGCCACCAGTGGGGACAGGGCCTACAATGAGCAGTTCTTC. The rearrangement uses TRBV24-1 and TRBJ2-1, with 9 positions matching TRBD1. This CDR3 is built from 14 residues. The J segment lost 2 bases and the V segment lost 5 bases, leaving 0 bases of the junction unmatched. The germline gives CDR1 KGHDR, CDR2 SFDVKD.

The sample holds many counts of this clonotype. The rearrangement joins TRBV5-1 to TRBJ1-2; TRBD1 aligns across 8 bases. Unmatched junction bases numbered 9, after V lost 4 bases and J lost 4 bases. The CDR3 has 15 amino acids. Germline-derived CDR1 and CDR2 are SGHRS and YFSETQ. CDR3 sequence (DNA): TGCGCCAGCAGCCCGTCCGGACAGGGCTTCTATGGCTACACCTTC. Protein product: CASSPSGQGFYGYTF.

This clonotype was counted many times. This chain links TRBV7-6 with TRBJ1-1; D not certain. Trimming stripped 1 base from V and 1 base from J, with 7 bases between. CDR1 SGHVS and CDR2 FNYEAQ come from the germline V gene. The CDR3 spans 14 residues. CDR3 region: CASSLGFQNTEAFF. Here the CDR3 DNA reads TGTGCCAGCAGCTTAGGATTTCAGAACACTGAAGCTTTCTTT.

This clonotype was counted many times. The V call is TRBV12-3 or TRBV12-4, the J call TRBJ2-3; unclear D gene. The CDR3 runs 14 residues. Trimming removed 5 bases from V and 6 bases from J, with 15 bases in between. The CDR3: CASSPGGQADTQYF. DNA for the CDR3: TGTGCCAGCAGTCCTGGTGGGCAGGCGGATACGCAGTATTTT.

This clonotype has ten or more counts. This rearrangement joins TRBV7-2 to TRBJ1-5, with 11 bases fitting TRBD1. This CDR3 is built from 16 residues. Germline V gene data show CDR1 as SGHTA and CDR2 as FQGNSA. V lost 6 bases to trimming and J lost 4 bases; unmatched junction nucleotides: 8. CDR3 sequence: CASSQTGTGGNQPQHF. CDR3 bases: TGTGCCAGCAGTCAGACCGGGACAGGGGGGAATCAGCCCCAGCATTTT.

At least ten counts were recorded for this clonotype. For the CDR3, the DNA is TGTGCCAGCAGTTACCCGGACGTTCAGCCCCAGCATTTT. Protein: CASSYPDVQPQHF. The rearrangement links TRBV6-5 to TRBJ1-5; D is uncertain. V was cut by 2 bases and J by 6 bases, with 8 bases left in between. The CDR3 has 13 residues. Germline V CDR1 and CDR2: MNHEY, SVGAGI.

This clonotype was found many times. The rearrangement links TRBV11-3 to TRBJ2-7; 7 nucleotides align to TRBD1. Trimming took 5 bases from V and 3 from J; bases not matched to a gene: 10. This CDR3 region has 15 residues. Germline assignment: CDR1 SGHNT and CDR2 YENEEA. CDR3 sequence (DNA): TGTGCCAGCAGCCACGGGACAGCTACGGGCTACGAGCAGTACTTC. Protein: CASSHGTATGYEQYF.

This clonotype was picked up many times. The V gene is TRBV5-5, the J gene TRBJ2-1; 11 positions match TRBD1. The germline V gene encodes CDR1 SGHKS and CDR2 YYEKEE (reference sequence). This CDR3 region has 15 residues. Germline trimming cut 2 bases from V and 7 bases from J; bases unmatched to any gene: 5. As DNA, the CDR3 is TGTGCCAGCAGCTTTTTCGGACAGGGGGCTAATGAGCAGTTCTTC. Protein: CASSFFGQGANEQFF.

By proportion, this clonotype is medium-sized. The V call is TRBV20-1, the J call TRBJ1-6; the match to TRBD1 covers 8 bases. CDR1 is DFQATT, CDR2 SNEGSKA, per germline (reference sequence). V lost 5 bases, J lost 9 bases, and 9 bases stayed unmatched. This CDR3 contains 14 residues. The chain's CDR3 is CSAGPGQESSPLHF. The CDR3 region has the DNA TGCAGTGCTGGTCCGGGACAGGAGAGTTCACCCCTCCACTTT.

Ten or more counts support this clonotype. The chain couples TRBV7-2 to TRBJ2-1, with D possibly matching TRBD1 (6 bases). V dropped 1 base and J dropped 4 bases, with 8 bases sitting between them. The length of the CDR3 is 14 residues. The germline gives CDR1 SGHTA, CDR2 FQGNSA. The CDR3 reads CASSLDQGYNEQFF. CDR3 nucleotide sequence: TGTGCCAGCAGCTTAGACCAGGGGTACAATGAGCAGTTCTTC.

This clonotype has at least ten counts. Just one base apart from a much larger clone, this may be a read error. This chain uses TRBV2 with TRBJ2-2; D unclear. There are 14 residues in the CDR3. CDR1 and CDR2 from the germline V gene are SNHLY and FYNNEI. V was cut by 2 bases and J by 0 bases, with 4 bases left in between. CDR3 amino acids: CASSEQTNTGELFF. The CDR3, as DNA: TGTGCCAGCAGTGAACAGACGAACACCGGGGAGCTGTTTTTT.

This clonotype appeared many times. The CDR3 sequence is CASSLGNTQETQYF. CDR3 nucleotides: TGTGCCAGCAGTTTAGGGAACACGCAAGAGACCCAGTACTTC. The chain uses TRBV12-3 or TRBV12-4 and TRBJ2-5, with no clear D. With 1 base removed from V and 2 bases from J, the gap between germline ends came to 8 bases. The CDR3 is made up of 14 amino acids.